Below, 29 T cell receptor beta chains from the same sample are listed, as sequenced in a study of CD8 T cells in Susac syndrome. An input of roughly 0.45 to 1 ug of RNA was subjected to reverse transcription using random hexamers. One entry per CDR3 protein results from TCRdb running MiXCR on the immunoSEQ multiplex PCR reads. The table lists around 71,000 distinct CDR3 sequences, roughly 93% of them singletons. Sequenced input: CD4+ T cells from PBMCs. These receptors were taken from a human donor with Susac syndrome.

In DNA, the CDR3 is TGTGCCAGCAGTTCGTACAGGGGTTCCGGGGCCAACGTCCTGACTTTC. Encoded protein: CASSSYRGSGANVLTF. The chain couples TRBV28 to TRBJ2-6, with 7 bases matching TRBD1. CDR1 and CDR2 (germline): MDHEN, SYDVKM. After removal of 4 bases from V and 4 bases from J, the junction contained 7 bases not matched to a gene. The CDR3 extends over 16 amino acids.

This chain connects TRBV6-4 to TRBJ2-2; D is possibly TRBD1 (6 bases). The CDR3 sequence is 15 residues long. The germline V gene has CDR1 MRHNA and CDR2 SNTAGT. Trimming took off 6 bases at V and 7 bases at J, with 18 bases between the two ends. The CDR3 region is CASRLQGKVDGELFF. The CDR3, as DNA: TGTGCCAGCAGGCTACAGGGCAAGGTTGACGGGGAGCTGTTTTTT.

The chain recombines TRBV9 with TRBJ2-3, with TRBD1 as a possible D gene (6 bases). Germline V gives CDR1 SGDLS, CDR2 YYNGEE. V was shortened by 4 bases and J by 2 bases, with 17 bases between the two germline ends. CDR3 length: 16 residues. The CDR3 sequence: CASSTILGATTDTQYF. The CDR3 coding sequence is TGTGCCAGCAGCACAATCCTGGGGGCCACCACAGATACGCAGTATTTT.

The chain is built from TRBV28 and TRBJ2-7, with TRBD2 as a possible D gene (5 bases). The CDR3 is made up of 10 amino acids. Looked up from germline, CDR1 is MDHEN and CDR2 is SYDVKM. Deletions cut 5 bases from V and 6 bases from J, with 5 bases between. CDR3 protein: CASSGGEQYF. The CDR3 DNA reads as TGTGCCAGCAGTGGAGGCGAGCAGTACTTC.

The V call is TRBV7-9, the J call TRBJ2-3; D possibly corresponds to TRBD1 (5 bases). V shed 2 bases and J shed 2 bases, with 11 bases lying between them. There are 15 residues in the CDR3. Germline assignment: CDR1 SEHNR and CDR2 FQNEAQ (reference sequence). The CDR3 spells CASSLRPGSTDTQYF. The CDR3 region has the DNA TGTGCCAGCAGCTTACGCCCAGGGTCCACAGATACGCAGTATTTT.

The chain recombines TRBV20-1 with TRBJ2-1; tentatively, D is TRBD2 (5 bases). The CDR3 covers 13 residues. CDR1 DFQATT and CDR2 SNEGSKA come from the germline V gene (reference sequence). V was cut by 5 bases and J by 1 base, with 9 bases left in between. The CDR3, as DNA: TGCAGTGCTCCGGGGTTTTCCTACAATGAGCAGTTCTTC. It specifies CSAPGFSYNEQFF.

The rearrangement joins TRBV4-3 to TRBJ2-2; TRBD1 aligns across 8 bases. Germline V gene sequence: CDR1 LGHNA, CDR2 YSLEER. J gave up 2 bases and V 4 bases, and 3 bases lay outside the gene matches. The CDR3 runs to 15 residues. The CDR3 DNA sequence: TGCGCCAGCAGCCGGGACAGGCGTAACACCGGGGAGCTGTTTTTT. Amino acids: CASSRDRRNTGELFF.

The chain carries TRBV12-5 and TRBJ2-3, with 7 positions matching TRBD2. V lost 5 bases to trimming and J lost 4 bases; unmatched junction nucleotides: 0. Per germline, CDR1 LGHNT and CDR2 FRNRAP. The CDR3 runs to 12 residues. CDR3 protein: CASGAGADTQYF. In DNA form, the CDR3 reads TGTGCTAGTGGTGCGGGGGCAGATACGCAGTATTTT.

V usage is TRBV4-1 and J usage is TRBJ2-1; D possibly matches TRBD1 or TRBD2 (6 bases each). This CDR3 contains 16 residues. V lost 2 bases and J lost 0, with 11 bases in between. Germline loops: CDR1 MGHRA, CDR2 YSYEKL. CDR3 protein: CASSQRGASSYNEQFF. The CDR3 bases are TGCGCCAGCAGCCAAAGGGGGGCCAGCTCCTACAATGAGCAGTTCTTC.

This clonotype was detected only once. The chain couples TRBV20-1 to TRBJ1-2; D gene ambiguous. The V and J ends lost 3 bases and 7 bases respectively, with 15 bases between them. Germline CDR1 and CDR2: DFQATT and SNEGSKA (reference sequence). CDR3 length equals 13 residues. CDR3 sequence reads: CSASLEGFTGYTF. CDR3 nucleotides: TGCAGTGCTAGTTTAGAAGGGTTTACTGGCTACACCTTC.

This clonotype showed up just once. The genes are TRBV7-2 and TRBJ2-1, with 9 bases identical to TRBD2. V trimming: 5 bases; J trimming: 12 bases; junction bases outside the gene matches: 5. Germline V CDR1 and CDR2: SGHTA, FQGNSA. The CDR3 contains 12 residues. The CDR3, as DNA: TGTGCCAGCAGCCCCCCAGCGGGGGGGCAGTTCTTC. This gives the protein CASSPPAGGQFF.

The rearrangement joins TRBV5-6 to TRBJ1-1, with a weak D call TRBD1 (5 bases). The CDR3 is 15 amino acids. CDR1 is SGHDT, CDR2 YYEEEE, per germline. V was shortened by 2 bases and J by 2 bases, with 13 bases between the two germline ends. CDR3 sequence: CASSLRGASNTEAFF. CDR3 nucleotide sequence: TGTGCCAGCAGCTTAAGAGGGGCCTCCAACACTGAAGCTTTCTTT.

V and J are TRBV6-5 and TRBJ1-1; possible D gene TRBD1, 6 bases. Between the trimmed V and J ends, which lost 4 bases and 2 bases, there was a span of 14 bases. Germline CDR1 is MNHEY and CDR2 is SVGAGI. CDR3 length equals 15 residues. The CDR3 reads CASSSPVGANTEAFF. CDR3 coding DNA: TGTGCCAGCAGTTCCCCGGTGGGGGCAAACACTGAAGCTTTCTTT.

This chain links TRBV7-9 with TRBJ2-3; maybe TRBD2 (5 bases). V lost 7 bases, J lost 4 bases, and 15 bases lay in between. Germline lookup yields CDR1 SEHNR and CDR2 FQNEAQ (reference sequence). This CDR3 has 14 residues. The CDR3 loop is CASTPPLAPDTQYF. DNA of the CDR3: TGTGCCAGCACCCCACCCCTAGCCCCAGATACGCAGTATTTT.

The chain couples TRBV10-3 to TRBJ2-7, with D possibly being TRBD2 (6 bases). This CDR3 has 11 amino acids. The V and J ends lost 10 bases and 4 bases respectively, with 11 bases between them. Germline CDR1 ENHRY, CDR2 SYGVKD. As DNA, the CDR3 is TGTGCCAGTAGCGGATTTTACGAGCAGTACTTC. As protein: CASSGFYEQYF.

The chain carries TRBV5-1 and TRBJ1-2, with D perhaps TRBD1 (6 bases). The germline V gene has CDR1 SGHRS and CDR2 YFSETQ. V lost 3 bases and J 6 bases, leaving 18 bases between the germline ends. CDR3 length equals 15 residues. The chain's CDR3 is CASSSLTGNGNGYTF. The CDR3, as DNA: TGCGCCAGCAGCTCGCTCACAGGGAATGGGAATGGCTACACCTTC.

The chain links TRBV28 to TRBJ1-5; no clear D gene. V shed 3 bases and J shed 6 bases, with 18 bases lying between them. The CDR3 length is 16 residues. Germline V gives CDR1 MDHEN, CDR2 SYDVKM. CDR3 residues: CASSLRTSQLGQPQHF. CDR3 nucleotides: TGTGCCAGCAGTTTGCGTACATCCCAGCTAGGTCAGCCCCAGCATTTT.

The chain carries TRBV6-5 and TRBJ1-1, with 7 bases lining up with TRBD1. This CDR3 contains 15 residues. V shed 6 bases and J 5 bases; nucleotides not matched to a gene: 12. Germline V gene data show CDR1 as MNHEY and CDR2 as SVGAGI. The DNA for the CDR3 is TGTGCCAGCAGGAGGGGACAGACAGGTTATACTGAAGCTTTCTTT. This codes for CASRRGQTGYTEAFF.

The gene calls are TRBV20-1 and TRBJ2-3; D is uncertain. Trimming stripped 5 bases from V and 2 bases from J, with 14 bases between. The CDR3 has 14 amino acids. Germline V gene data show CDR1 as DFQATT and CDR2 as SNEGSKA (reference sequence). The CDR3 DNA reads TGCAGTGCTGTGGTGGCAGCCAACACAGATACGCAGTATTTT. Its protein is CSAVVAANTDTQYF.

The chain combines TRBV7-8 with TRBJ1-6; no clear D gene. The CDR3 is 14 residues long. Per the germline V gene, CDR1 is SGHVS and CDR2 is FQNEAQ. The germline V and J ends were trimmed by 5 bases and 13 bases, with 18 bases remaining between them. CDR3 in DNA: TGTGCCAGCAGCCCGCCGGGTCTAATCTCGCCCCTCCACTTT. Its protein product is CASSPPGLISPLHF.

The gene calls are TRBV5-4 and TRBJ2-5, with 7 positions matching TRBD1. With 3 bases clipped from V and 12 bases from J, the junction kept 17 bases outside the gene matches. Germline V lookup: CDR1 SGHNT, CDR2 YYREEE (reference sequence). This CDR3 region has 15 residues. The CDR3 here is CASSSRGNQGQLEYF. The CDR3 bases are TGTGCCAGCAGCTCCCGGGGAAATCAGGGACAGTTGGAGTACTTC.

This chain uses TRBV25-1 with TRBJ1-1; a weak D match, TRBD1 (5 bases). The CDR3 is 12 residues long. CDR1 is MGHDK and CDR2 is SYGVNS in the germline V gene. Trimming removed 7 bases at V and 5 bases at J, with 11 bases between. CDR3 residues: CASNRGGTEAFF. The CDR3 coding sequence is TGTGCCAGCAACCGGGGGGGGACTGAAGCTTTCTTT. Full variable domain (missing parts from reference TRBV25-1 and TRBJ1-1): EADIYQTPRYLVIGTGKKITLECSQTMGHDKMYWYQQDPGMELHLIHYSYGVNSTEKGDLSSESTVSRIRTEHFPLTLESARPSHTSQYLCASNRGGTEAFFGQGTRLTVV.

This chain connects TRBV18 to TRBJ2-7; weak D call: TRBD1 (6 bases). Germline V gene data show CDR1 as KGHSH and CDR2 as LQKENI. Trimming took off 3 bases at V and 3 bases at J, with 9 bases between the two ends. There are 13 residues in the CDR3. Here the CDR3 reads CASSPSDSYEQYF. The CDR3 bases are TGTGCCAGCTCACCTTCGGACAGCTACGAGCAGTACTTC.

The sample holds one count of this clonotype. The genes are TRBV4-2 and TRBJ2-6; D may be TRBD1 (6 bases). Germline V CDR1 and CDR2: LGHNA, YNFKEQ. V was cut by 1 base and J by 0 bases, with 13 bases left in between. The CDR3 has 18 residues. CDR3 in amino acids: CASSQVFRGSSGANVLTF. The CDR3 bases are TGTGCCAGCAGCCAAGTCTTCAGGGGAAGCTCTGGGGCCAACGTCCTGACTTTC.

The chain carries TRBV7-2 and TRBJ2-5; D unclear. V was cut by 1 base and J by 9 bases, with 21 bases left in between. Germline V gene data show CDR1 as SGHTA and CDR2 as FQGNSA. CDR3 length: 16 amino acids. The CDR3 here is CASSLVRSGPQVAQYF. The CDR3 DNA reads TGTGCCAGCAGCTTAGTAAGGTCTGGACCCCAGGTAGCCCAGTACTTC.

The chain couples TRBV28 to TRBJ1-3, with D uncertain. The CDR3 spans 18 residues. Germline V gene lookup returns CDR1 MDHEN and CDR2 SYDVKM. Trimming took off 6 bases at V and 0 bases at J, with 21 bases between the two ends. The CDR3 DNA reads TGTGCCAGCAGCCCCATGGCGGGTCGGCAAACCTCTGGAAACACCATATATTTT. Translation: CASSPMAGRQTSGNTIYF.

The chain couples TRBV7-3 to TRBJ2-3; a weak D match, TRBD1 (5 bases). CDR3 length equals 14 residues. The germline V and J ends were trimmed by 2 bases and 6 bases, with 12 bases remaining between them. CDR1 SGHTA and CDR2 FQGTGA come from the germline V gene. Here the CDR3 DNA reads TGTGCCAGCAGCTTAGACCACTCAGGGGATACGCAGTATTTT. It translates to CASSLDHSGDTQYF.

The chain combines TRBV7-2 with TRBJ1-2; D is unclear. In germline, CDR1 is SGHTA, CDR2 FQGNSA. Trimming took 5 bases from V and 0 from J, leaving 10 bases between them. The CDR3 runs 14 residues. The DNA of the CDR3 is TGTGCCAGCAGCCCGCAAACTACTAACTATGGCTACACCTTC. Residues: CASSPQTTNYGYTF. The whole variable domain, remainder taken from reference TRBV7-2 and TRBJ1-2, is GAGVSQSPSNKVTEKGKDVELRCDPISGHTALYWYRQSLGQGLEFLIYFQGNSAPDKSGLPSDRFSAERTGGSVSTLTIQRTQQEDSAVYLCASSPQTTNYGYTFGSGTRLTVV.

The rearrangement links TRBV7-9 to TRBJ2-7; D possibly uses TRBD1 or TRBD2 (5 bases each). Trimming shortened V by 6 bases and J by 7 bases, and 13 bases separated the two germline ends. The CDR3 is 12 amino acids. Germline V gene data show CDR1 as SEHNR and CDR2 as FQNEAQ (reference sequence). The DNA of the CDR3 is TGTGCCAGCAGGGCCCGCTGGGGGGAGCAGTACTTC. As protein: CASRARWGEQYF. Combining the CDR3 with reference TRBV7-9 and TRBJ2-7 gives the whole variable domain DTGVSQNPRHKITKRGQNVTFRCDPISEHNRLYWYRQTLGQGPEFLTYFQNEAQLEKSRLLSDRFSAERPKGSFSTLEIQRTEQGDSAMYLCASRARWGEQYFGPGTRLTVT.